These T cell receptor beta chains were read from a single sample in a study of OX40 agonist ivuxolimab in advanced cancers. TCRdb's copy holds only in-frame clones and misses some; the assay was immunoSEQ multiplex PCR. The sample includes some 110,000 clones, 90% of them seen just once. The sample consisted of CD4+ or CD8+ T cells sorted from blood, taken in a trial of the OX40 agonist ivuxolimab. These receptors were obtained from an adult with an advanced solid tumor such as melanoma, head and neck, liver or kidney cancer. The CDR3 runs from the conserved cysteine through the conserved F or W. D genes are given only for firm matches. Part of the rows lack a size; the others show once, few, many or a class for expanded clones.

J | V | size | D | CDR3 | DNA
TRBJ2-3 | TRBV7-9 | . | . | CALGSDTQYF | TGTGCCCTCGGGTCAGATACGCAGTATTTT
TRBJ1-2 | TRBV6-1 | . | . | CASRDSNYGYTF | TGTGCCAGCAGGGACAGTAACTATGGCTACACCTTC
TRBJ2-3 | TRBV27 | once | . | CASRDGAGNTDTQYF | TGTGCCAGCAGAGACGGGGCGGGGAACACAGATACGCAGTATTTT
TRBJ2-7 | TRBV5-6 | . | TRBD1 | CASSRDSYEQYF | TGTGCCAGCAGCCGGGACAGCTACGAGCAGTACTTC
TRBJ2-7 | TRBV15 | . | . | CATSRGFQGGSYEQYF | TGTGCCACCAGCAGAGGGTTCCAGGGGGGCTCCTACGAGCAGTACTTC
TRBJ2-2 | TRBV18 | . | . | CASSPRTGELFF | TGTGCCAGCTCACCAAGGACAGGGGAGCTGTTTTTT
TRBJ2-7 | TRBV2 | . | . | CASSVRGSSYEQYF | TGTGCCAGCAGTGTAAGGGGGAGCTCCTACGAGCAGTACTTC
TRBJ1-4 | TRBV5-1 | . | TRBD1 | CASSSSGGAYEKLFF | TGCGCCAGCAGCTCCTCAGGGGGCGCGTATGAAAAACTGTTTTTT
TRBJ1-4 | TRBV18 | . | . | CASATNEKLFF | TGTGCCAGTGCAACTAATGAAAAACTGTTTTTT
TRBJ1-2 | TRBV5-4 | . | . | CASSLITDGYTF | TGTGCCAGCAGCTTGATCACTGATGGCTACACCTTC
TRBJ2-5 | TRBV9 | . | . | CASSAPGETQYF | TGTGCCAGCAGCGCCCCCGGGGAGACCCAGTACTTC
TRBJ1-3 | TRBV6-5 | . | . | CASSQPGAGNTIYF | TGTGCCAGCAGTCAACCAGGAGCTGGAAACACCATATATTTT
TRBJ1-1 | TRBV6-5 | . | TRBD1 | CASSYPTGGEAFF | TGTGCCAGCAGTTATCCGACAGGGGGTGAAGCTTTCTTT
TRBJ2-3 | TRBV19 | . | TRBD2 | CASSRASGGTDTQYF | TGTGCCAGTAGTAGAGCTAGCGGGGGGACAGATACGCAGTATTTT
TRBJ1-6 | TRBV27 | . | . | CASRDGVVYNSPLHF | TGTGCCAGCCGGGACGGAGTCGTTTATAATTCACCCCTCCACTTT